This TCR beta chain comes out of a study of post-analysis software for immune sequencing data. As for the study in general: The courses of disease that were included comprised relapsing-remitting, secondary progressive and progressive-relapsing multiple sclerosis.

The CDR3 sequence is 15 residues long. V was trimmed by 5 bases and J by 9 bases, leaving 23 bases between them. Germline CDR1 and CDR2: MDHEN and SYDVKM. Remarks on this clonotype: What it binds is unknown.

Study observations and caveats: Compared with controls, patients had more of five TRBV segments, including TRBV5-6, TRBV5-1 and TRBV20-1. Multiple sclerosis patients showed significantly lower normalized Chao1 diversity than controls did. By F measure, samples from a shared preparation batch strongly co-clustered.

TCR beta cDNA libraries had unique molecular identifiers. The T cell input of roughly 0.9 to 10 million gave approximately 460,000 cDNA molecules. TCRdb fed the PCR reads into MiXCR, producing one record per CDR3 protein. Of roughly 800,000 distinct CDR3 sequences listed, approximately 44% are singletons. Sequencing was carried out using blood. This sequence joins TRBV28 and TRBJ2-7; no firm D call. This clonotype originated in a girl aged 10 to 17 with multiple sclerosis. CDR3 protein: CASSASNDGRNGQYF. In nucleotides, the CDR3 is TGTGCCAGCAGTGCAAGCAATGACGGGCGAAACGGGCAGTACTTC.